These T cell receptor beta chains were read from a single sample in a study of early stage breast cancer tumors. Using immunoSEQ multiplex PCR, the repertoire was profiled, and TCRdb retains in-frame clones only, with some absent. This repertoire shows about 5,400 clones, roughly two thirds found once; its top ten account for 9% to 9.5%. The sequenced sample was breast tumor tissue. These receptor sequences come from a person between 60 and 70 years old with breast cancer. Each CDR3 is given with its conserved first and last residue. A D gene is named only where the DNA matches it firmly. Where a row states a size, it is once, few, many or the class of an expanded clone; other rows omit it.

j_gene: TRBJ2-7; d_gene: .; abundance: .; v_gene: TRBV30; CDR3nt: TGTGCCTGGGGTCAAGCCTACGAGCAGTACTTC; CDR3aa: CAWGQAYEQYF
j_gene: TRBJ2-1; d_gene: .; abundance: .; v_gene: TRBV7-2; CDR3nt: TGTGCCAGCAGCTTAGCCCAGGGGACCTACAATGAGCAGTTCTTC; CDR3aa: CASSLAQGTYNEQFF
j_gene: TRBJ2-5; d_gene: .; abundance: .; v_gene: TRBV6-5; CDR3nt: TGTGCCAGCAAGGTTAATTACGGCGGAAAAGAGACCCAGTACTTC; CDR3aa: CASKVNYGGKETQYF
j_gene: TRBJ1-2; d_gene: .; abundance: .; v_gene: TRBV7-9; CDR3nt: TGTGCCAGCAGCCCAAGACAGACGACCTACACCTTC; CDR3aa: CASSPRQTTYTF
j_gene: TRBJ2-6; d_gene: .; abundance: few; v_gene: TRBV9; CDR3nt: TGTGCCAGCAGCGTAGAAGCGTTTGGGGCCAACGTCCTGACTTTC; CDR3aa: CASSVEAFGANVLTF
j_gene: TRBJ2-2; d_gene: .; abundance: .; v_gene: TRBV21-1; CDR3nt: TGTGCCAGCAGCGGAGGCATGGGCGTACCCGCGAACACCGGGGAGCTGTTTTTT; CDR3aa: CASSGGMGVPANTGELFF
j_gene: TRBJ1-4; d_gene: .; abundance: .; v_gene: TRBV7-8; CDR3nt: TGTGCCAGCAGCGCCTACCGCACGACTAATGAAAAACTGTTTTTT; CDR3aa: CASSAYRTTNEKLFF
j_gene: TRBJ1-1; d_gene: .; abundance: .; v_gene: TRBV5-4; CDR3nt: TGTGCCAGCAGCTCGGCACAGAACACTGAAGCTTTCTTT; CDR3aa: CASSSAQNTEAFF
j_gene: TRBJ1-1; d_gene: .; abundance: .; v_gene: TRBV30; CDR3nt: TGTGCCTGGAGTCCAGGGAACACTGAAGCTTTCTTT; CDR3aa: CAWSPGNTEAFF
j_gene: TRBJ2-7; d_gene: .; abundance: .; v_gene: TRBV6-6; CDR3nt: TGTGCCAGTACCGGGACATTTAGCTCCTACGAGCAGTACTTC; CDR3aa: CASTGTFSSYEQYF
j_gene: TRBJ1-1; d_gene: .; abundance: .; v_gene: TRBV6-5; CDR3nt: TGTGCTAGCAGTTACTCGGCAGTTATGAACACTGAAGCTTTCTTT; CDR3aa: CASSYSAVMNTEAFF
j_gene: TRBJ2-2; d_gene: .; abundance: .; v_gene: TRBV5-1; CDR3nt: TGCGCCAGCAGCTCCCGACAGCCGAACACCGGGGAGCTGTTTTTT; CDR3aa: CASSSRQPNTGELFF
j_gene: TRBJ2-2; d_gene: .; abundance: medium-sized; v_gene: TRBV7-7; CDR3nt: TGTGCTAGCAGCTTAGAGTACACCGGGGAGCTGTTTTTT; CDR3aa: CASSLEYTGELFF
j_gene: TRBJ2-1; d_gene: TRBD1; abundance: .; v_gene: TRBV6-5; CDR3nt: TGTGCCAGCAGTTACGTGTCAGGGGGCTTGAATGAGCAGTTCTTC; CDR3aa: CASSYVSGGLNEQFF
j_gene: TRBJ1-1; d_gene: TRBD1; abundance: once; v_gene: TRBV5-1; CDR3nt: TGCGCCAGCAGCTTGAGAAGAGGGACAGGGGCCGGGAACACTGAAGCTTTCTTT; CDR3aa: CASSLRRGTGAGNTEAFF